A selection of T cell receptor beta chains follows, all from one sample in a study of T cell repertoires in ileal Crohn's disease. Produced via immunoSEQ multiplex PCR; TCRdb's table is partial and in-frame only. This sample has 15,000 or so clones, with about 85% found just once. The sequenced sample consisted of ileal tissue. The source of these receptors is an adult with Crohn's disease. Both conserved end residues are part of each CDR3. A D gene is named only where the DNA matches it firmly. Expanded clones are given a class, and other clones once, few, many or no size at all.

clone_size j_call v_call d_call cdr3_length cdr3_nt cdr3_aa
NA TRBJ1-2 TRBV5-1 NA 15 TGCGCCAGCAGCCCACGGGACTTACCATCCTATGGCTACACCTTC CASSPRDLPSYGYTF
NA TRBJ2-3 TRBV9 TRBD2 18 TGTGCCAGCAGCGTAGCTAGCGCGACTAGCGGGGTGGGGGATACGCAGTATTTT CASSVASATSGVGDTQYF
few TRBJ2-5 TRBV19 TRBD2 13 TGTGCCAGTAGCGCGGGAGGGCATGAGACCCAGTACTTC CASSAGGHETQYF
NA TRBJ1-5 TRBV7-2 NA 13 TGTGCCAGCAGCCCCTTCCAGGGACAGCCCCAGCATTTT CASSPFQGQPQHF
NA TRBJ2-1 TRBV9 TRBD1 15 TGTGCCAGCAGCACCGGACAGGGGACGAGGAATGAGCAGTTCTTC CASSTGQGTRNEQFF
NA TRBJ1-4 TRBV4-1 NA 17 TGCGCCAGCAGCCAAGATTGGCCAGGAACAACTAATGAAAAACTGTTTTTT CASSQDWPGTTNEKLFF
once TRBJ1-1 TRBV6-4 TRBD1 15 TGTGCCAGCAGTTCCGGGACAGGGGGCTTCACTGAAGCTTTCTTT CASSSGTGGFTEAFF
NA TRBJ2-7 TRBV18 TRBD2 15 TGTGCCAGCTCACCCGAGACTAGCGTCTCCTACGAGCAGTACTTC CASSPETSVSYEQYF
once TRBJ2-5 TRBV5-1 TRBD2 14 TGCGCCAGCAGCCTTGGGACTAGCTTAGAGACCCAGTACTTC CASSLGTSLETQYF
once TRBJ1-4 TRBV2 NA 14 TGTGCCAGCAATCCAACGGGATTAGGGGAAAAACTGTTTTTT CASNPTGLGEKLFF
NA TRBJ2-7 TRBV6-1 NA 13 TGTGCCAGCAGTCCTTCCGGGGTTAGCGAGCAGTACTTC CASSPSGVSEQYF
NA TRBJ1-1 TRBV7-8 TRBD1 15 TGTGCCAGCAGCCTACAACAGGGGGCCACGATAGAAGCTTTCTTT CASSLQQGATIEAFF